The 18 T cell receptor beta chains presented below share a single source sample, sequenced in a study of immune evolution from preneoplasia to lung adenocarcinoma. Method: immunoSEQ multiplex PCR; TCRdb's copy keeps in-frame clones and lacks some. The data hold roughly 40,000 clones, with 74% observed a single time. Sequencing was performed on FFPE invasive lung adenocarcinoma tissue. The receptors derive from a person aged 55-75 years with lung adenocarcinoma.

The rearrangement links TRBV2 to TRBJ2-5; D remains unclear. The CDR3 is 12 residues long. Germline V gene lookup returns CDR1 SNHLY and CDR2 FYNNEI. V was pared by 3 bases and J by 2 bases, with 4 bases between. CDR3 sequence: CASSERQETQYF. Here the CDR3 DNA reads TGTGCCAGCAGTGAGAGGCAAGAGACCCAGTACTTC. Variable domain in full (rest from reference TRBV2 and TRBJ2-5): EPEVTQTPSHQVTQMGQEVILRCVPISNHLYFYWYRQILGQKVEFLVSFYNNEISEKSEIFDDQFSVERPDGSNFTLKIRSTKLEDSAMYFCASSERQETQYFGPGTRLLVL.

This clone occurred a few times. The DNA of the CDR3 is TGCAGGAAGGTAGCGGGGGCGGACGAGCAGTACTTC. This codes for CRKVAGADEQYF. V gene TRBV29-1 combines with J gene TRBJ2-7; 9 bases match TRBD2. Germline CDR1 and CDR2: SQVTM and ANQGSEA. CDR3 length equals 12 residues.

This sequence joins TRBV18 and TRBJ2-7; possibly TRBD2 for D (6 bases). Germline V gene data show CDR1 as KGHSH and CDR2 as LQKENI. The CDR3 consists of 14 residues. Trimming cost V 6 bases and J 1 base, with 13 bases left between them. The CDR3 coding sequence is TGTGCCAGCTCCGAGGGGAGCGGGTCCTACGAGCAGTACTTC. Translated, it gives CASSEGSGSYEQYF.

The rearrangement links TRBV18 to TRBJ1-3; D is unclear. V was trimmed by 3 bases and J by 0 bases, leaving 15 bases between them. This CDR3 contains 17 residues. Germline V gene data show CDR1 as KGHSH and CDR2 as LQKENI. The chain's CDR3 is CASSPSGLGFSGNTIYF. CDR3 sequence (DNA): TGTGCCAGCTCACCTTCCGGTTTAGGATTCTCTGGAAACACCATATATTTT.

This clone has only a few counts. V usage is TRBV11-2 and J usage is TRBJ2-3; the D gene is possibly TRBD1 (5 bases). There are 15 residues in the CDR3. Deletions cut 0 bases from V and 2 bases from J, with 9 bases between. The germline V gene encodes CDR1 SGHAT and CDR2 FQNNGV. CDR3 loop: CASSLEGAITDTQYF. The CDR3 DNA follows: TGTGCCAGCAGCTTAGAAGGGGCGATCACAGATACGCAGTATTTT.

The chain has TRBV27 and TRBJ2-1; a weak D match, TRBD2 (6 bases). The V gene's germline CDR1 is MNHEY and CDR2 SMNVEV (reference sequence). This CDR3 has 15 amino acids. Between the trimmed V and J ends, which lost 8 bases and 5 bases, there was a span of 19 bases. This chain's CDR3 is CASRPRTRDHNEQFF. The DNA for the CDR3 is TGTGCCAGCCGCCCCAGGACGCGGGACCACAATGAGCAGTTCTTC.

The chain combines TRBV28 with TRBJ2-2; 8 nucleotides line up with TRBD2. Trimming at V came to 8 bases and at J to 4 bases, leaving 9 bases not matched to a gene. Germline CDR1 reads MDHEN; CDR2 reads SYDVKM. The CDR3 is made up of 15 amino acids. The DNA of the CDR3 is TGTGCCAGCCTAAGAATAGCGGGAAGCACCGGGGAGCTGTTTTTT. Protein: CASLRIAGSTGELFF.

CDR3 in DNA: TGTGCCAGCAGCTTAGGGCCTTATCGACGGGGGACCCAGTACTTC. Amino acids: CASSLGPYRRGTQYF. The chain employs TRBV11-3 and TRBJ2-5; TRBD2 is a possible D gene (5 bases). Germline CDR1 SGHNT, CDR2 YENEEA. V shed 1 base and J shed 7 bases, with 16 bases lying between them. The CDR3 is 15 residues long.

The V and J genes are TRBV7-2 and TRBJ1-4; the D is unclear. V was trimmed by 3 bases and J by 5 bases, leaving 4 bases between them. The CDR3 consists of 12 residues. CDR1 and CDR2 (germline): SGHTA, FQGNSA. CDR3 loop: CASSFGNEKLFF. As DNA, the CDR3 is TGTGCCAGCAGCTTCGGAAATGAAAAACTGTTTTTT.

The rearrangement links TRBV5-1 to TRBJ2-3; 10 nucleotides agree with TRBD2. Germline CDR1 is SGHRS and CDR2 is YFSETQ. Germline trimming cut 2 bases from V and 1 base from J; bases unmatched to any gene: 7. The CDR3 contains 17 residues. The chain's CDR3 is CASSFALAGWGTDTQYF. CDR3 bases: TGCGCCAGCAGCTTTGCACTAGCGGGGTGGGGCACAGATACGCAGTATTTT.

The chain recombines TRBV2 with TRBJ2-2, with 10 bases aligning to TRBD1. The germline V gene has CDR1 SNHLY and CDR2 FYNNEI. This CDR3 is built from 15 residues. The J segment lost 4 bases and the V segment lost 6 bases, leaving 5 bases of the junction unmatched. In nucleotides, the CDR3 is TGTGCCAGCAGGGACGGGACAGGGGTCACCGGGGAGCTGTTTTTT. Protein product: CASRDGTGVTGELFF.

The CDR3 protein is CASGRDSNTDTQYF. CDR3 nucleotides: TGTGCTAGTGGTCGGGACTCAAACACAGATACGCAGTATTTT. The rearrangement uses TRBV12-5 and TRBJ2-3, with a possible D match to TRBD2 (6 bases). Germline V CDR1 and CDR2: LGHNT, FRNRAP. The CDR3 spans 14 residues. Trimming left V 5 bases short and J 2 bases short, with 11 bases between.

The CDR3 is CASSQLPGGSGEAFF. The CDR3 region has the DNA TGTGCCAGCAGCCAACTCCCGGGGGGAAGTGGTGAAGCTTTCTTT. The V call is TRBV14, the J call TRBJ1-1; D is perhaps TRBD1 (5 bases). CDR1 is SGHDN and CDR2 is FVKESK in the germline V gene. The V gene lost 2 bases and the J gene lost 7 bases, with 17 bases spanning the gap. The CDR3 is made up of 15 amino acids.

By share, this clone counts as medium-sized. V gene TRBV11-2 combines with J gene TRBJ1-1; D remains unclear. The CDR3 spans 13 residues. Germline values: CDR1 SGHAT, CDR2 FQNNGV. Trimming shortened V by 5 bases and J by 11 bases, and 18 bases separated the two germline ends. CDR3 nucleotide sequence: TGTGCCAGCAGCCTAGGAGGACGCCTTGGGGCTTTCTTT. It translates to CASSLGGRLGAFF.

The chain carries TRBV2 and TRBJ1-2; tentative D call: TRBD1 (5 bases). This CDR3 region has 12 residues. CDR1 is SNHLY, CDR2 FYNNEI, per germline. Trimming took off 6 bases at V and 12 bases at J, with 17 bases between the two ends. CDR3 residues: CASSPGTGRDTF. As DNA, the CDR3 is TGTGCCAGCAGCCCCGGGACGGGACGTGACACCTTC.

In nucleotides, the CDR3 is TGCGCCAGCAGCTCCCAGGGGATGGGGGAAAAACTGTTTTTT. Translated, it gives CASSSQGMGEKLFF. This chain joins TRBV5-1 and TRBJ1-4, with a tentative D call TRBD1 (6 bases). Germline V gene sequence: CDR1 SGHRS, CDR2 YFSETQ. CDR3 length: 14 residues. Between the trimmed V and J ends, which lost 3 bases and 8 bases, there was a span of 14 bases.

The chain has TRBV29-1 and TRBJ2-1; a possible D gene is TRBD1 (6 bases). V lost 4 bases to trimming and J lost 7 bases, with 14 bases between them. This CDR3 is 13 amino acids long. CDR1 is SQVTM and CDR2 is ANQGSEA in the germline V gene. The DNA for the CDR3 is TGCAGCGTTGGGGCAGGGGAAAGAAATGAGCAGTTCTTC. Translation: CSVGAGERNEQFF.

The V call is TRBV10-3, the J call TRBJ2-5, with 7 bases aligning to TRBD1. Looked up from germline, CDR1 is ENHRY and CDR2 is SYGVKD. The V segment lost 8 bases and the J segment 3 bases; nucleotides outside the gene matches: 6. This CDR3 is 13 amino acids long. CDR3 sequence: CAIGRQGEETQYF. CDR3 sequence (DNA): TGTGCCATCGGGAGACAGGGCGAAGAGACCCAGTACTTC.